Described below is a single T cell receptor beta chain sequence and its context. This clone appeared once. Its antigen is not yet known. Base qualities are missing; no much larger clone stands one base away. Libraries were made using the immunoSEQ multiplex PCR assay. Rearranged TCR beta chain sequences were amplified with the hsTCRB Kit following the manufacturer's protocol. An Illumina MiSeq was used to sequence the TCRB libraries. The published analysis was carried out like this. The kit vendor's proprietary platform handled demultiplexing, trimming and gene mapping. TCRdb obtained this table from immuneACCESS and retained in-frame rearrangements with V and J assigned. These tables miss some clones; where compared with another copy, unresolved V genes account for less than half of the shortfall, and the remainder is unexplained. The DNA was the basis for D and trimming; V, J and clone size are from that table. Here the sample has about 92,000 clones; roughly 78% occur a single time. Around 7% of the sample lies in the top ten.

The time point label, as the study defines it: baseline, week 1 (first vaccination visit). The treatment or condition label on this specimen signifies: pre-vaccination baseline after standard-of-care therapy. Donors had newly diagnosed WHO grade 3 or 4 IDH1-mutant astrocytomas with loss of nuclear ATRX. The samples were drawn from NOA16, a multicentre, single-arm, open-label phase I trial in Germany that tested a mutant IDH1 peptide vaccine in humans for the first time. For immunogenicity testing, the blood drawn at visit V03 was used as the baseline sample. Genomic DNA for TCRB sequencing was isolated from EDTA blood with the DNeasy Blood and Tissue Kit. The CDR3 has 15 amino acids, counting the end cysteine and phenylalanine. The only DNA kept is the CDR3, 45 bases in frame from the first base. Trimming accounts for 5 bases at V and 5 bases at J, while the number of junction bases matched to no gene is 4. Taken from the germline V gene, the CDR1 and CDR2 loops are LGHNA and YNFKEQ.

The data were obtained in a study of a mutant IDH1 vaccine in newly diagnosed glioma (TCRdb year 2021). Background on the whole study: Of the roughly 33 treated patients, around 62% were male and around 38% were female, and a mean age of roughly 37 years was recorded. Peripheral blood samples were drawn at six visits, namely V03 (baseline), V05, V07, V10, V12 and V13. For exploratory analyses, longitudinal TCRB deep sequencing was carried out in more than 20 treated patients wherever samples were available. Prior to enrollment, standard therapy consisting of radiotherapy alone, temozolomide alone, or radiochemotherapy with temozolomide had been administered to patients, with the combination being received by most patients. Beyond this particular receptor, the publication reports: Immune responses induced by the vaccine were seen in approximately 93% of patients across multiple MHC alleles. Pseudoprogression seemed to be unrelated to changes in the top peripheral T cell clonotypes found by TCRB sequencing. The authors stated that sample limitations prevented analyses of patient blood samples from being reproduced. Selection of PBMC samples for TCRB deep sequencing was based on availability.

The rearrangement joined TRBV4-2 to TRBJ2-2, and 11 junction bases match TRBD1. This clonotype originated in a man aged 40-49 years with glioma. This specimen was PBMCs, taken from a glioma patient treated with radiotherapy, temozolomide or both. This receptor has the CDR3 CASSSGQGGTGELFF. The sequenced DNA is TGTGCCAGCAGCTCGGGACAGGGGGGAACCGGGGAGCTGTTTTTT.